This T cell receptor (beta chain) was recovered during a study of cytomegalovirus exposure and HLA in healthy donors. On the study more broadly: Of around 400 genotyped donors, roughly 81% grouped in the Caucasian-associated ancestry cluster. Study-wide results and limits: Associated with HLA alleles at 0.05 false discovery rate in a later analysis were over 15,000 TCR beta sequences.

60 Vbeta and 13 Jbeta primers were used in PCR. The repertoire was sequenced with immunoSEQ multiplex PCR; TCRdb's copy has only in-frame clones and lacks some. This table has roughly 100,000 clones, under 85% appearing once. The CDR3 has 14 residues. The germline V gene has CDR1 LGHNT and CDR2 FRNRAP. Trimming left V 4 bases short and J 2 bases short, with 11 bases between. Concerning this clone: What it binds is unknown.

Sequences were obtained from PBMCs. The clonotype comes from a man between 40 and 49 years old in good health and CMV-seronegative. V gene TRBV12-5 combines with J gene TRBJ2-5; no definite D call. The CDR3 protein is CASGSPPEQETQYF. The CDR3, as DNA: TGTGCTAGTGGTTCCCCTCCGGAGCAAGAGACCCAGTACTTC.